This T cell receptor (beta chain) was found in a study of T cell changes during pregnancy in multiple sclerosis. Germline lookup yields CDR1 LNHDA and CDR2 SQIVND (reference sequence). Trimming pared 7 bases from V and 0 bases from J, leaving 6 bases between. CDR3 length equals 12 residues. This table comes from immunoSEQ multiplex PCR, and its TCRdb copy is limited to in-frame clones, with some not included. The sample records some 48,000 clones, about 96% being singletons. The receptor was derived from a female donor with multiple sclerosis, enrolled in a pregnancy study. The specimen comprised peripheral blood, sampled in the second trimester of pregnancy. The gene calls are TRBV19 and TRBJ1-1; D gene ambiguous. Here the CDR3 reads CASIDLNTEAFF. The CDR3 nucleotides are TGTGCCAGTATAGACTTGAACACTGAAGCTTTCTTT. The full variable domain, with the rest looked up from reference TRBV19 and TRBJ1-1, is DGGITQSPKYLFRKEGQNVTLSCEQNLNHDAMYWYRQDPGQGLRLIYYSQIVNDFQKGDIAEGYSVSREKKESFPLTVTSAQKNPTAFYLCASIDLNTEAFFGQGTRLTVV.